This entry is about one T cell receptor (beta chain). The source of the sample is a study of blood T cell repertoires in COVID-19. Authors' analysis steps: Reference gene primer amplification gave nucleated cell count estimates. Using immunoSEQ multiplex PCR, the repertoire was profiled, and TCRdb retains in-frame clones only, with some absent. V and J calls and clone size come straight from that table; D and trimming were deduced from the DNA. This table has 150,000 to 170,000 clones, 70% to 85% appearing once. Germline CDR1 MDHEN, CDR2 SYDVKM. This CDR3 is 14 amino acids long. Trimming cost V 2 bases and J 4 bases, with 9 bases left between them.

This clonotype originated in a man in his 60s with COVID-19, enrolled during active disease. The chain recombines TRBV28 with TRBJ1-5; possible D gene TRBD1, 6 bases. Sequenced input: peripheral blood. In DNA form, the CDR3 reads TGTGCCAGCAGTTTAGGACAGATGAATCAGCCCCAGCATTTT. This codes for CASSLGQMNQPQHF.